The rows below give T cell receptor beta chains drawn from one sample of a study of T cell changes during pregnancy in multiple sclerosis. TCRdb's table, derived via immunoSEQ multiplex PCR, lists solely in-frame clones and lacks some. This repertoire shows about 36,000 clones, 91% found once; its top ten account for approximately 0.44%. Sequences were derived from CD4+ T cells from peripheral blood mononuclear cells, sampled in the second trimester of pregnancy. The receptor set was obtained from a female donor in good health, enrolled as a control in a pregnancy study. The conserved cysteine and the conserved F or W are not part of the CDR3 here.

V gene: TRBV2
CDR3 protein: ASSPSPLAAPAYEQY

V gene: TRBV5-4
CDR3 protein: ASSSSGSDEQY

V gene: TRBV6-6
CDR3 protein: AAETGDEKLF

V gene: TRBV7-9
CDR3 protein: ASSSARSGTGELF

V gene: TRBV7-2
CDR3 protein: ASSLEAPDTQY

V gene: TRBV18
CDR3 protein: ASSPPWGQGEELF

V gene: TRBV7-9
CDR3 protein: ASSLIQGSNYGYT

V gene: TRBV7-9
CDR3 protein: ASRRGGADGYT

V gene: TRBV13
CDR3 protein: ASSSTGLGTQY

V gene: TRBV29-1
CDR3 protein: SVEHGGKAQY

V gene: TRBV6-1
CDR3 protein: ASKSGRADGEQF

V gene: TRBV29-1
CDR3 protein: SVDRPSGSSTDTQY

V gene: TRBV5-8
CDR3 protein: ASSPTAPHKTQY

V gene: TRBV7-9
CDR3 protein: ASSLGQNYEQY

V gene: TRBV7-9
CDR3 protein: ASSTGGSSYNEQF

V gene: TRBV27
CDR3 protein: ASSWSQTGGGTEAF

V gene: TRBV5-1
CDR3 protein: ASLGTGGSDEQF

V gene: TRBV5-5
CDR3 protein: ASSWRDEWGNTIY

V gene: TRBV10-1
CDR3 protein: ASSLPGDTEAF

V gene: TRBV2
CDR3 protein: ASNWDMANNEQF

V gene: TRBV10-3
CDR3 protein: ATLNPGNQPQH

V gene: TRBV6-1
CDR3 protein: ASNRQRLSNQPQH

V gene: TRBV4-2
CDR3 protein: ASSQETGGLYEQY

V gene: TRBV6-5
CDR3 protein: ASSSPRGTAEYT

V gene: TRBV5-4
CDR3 protein: ASSLGTRGNTEAF

V gene: TRBV21-1
CDR3 protein: ASSKRGIGYT

V gene: TRBV6-5
CDR3 protein: ASSDYTGGGYT

V gene: TRBV6-4
CDR3 protein: ASSKRNNQPQH

V gene: TRBV6-1
CDR3 protein: ASRGTGRTGELF

V gene: TRBV13
CDR3 protein: ASSSSREGPYDEQF

V gene: TRBV21-1
CDR3 protein: ASSKAWVTGRRLGTDTQY